One and the same sample provided the 14 T cell receptor beta chains below, sequenced in a study of CD8+ T cells in alopecia areata. Indicated treatment: oral pan-JAK inhibitor, 5-10 mg twice daily. In each case, RNA was isolated and then reverse transcribed into cDNA as the sequencing template. The assay was immunoSEQ multiplex PCR, and TCRdb's table has in-frame clones only and misses some. The repertoire consists of 200,000 to 250,000 clones, with over 60% occurring once and the leading ten covering around 3.9%. Material: CD4+ T cells sorted from blood, obtained at week 4, from a patient treated with tofacitinib. These receptors were obtained from a human donor with alopecia areata.

Many counts were recorded for this clone. The chain joins TRBV10-1 to TRBJ2-5; D is tentatively TRBD1 or TRBD2 (5 bases each). Per the germline V gene, CDR1 is WNHNN and CDR2 is SYGVQD (reference sequence). Trimming took 3 bases from V and 2 from J, leaving 10 bases between them. The CDR3 runs to 14 residues. CDR3 residues: CASSDRDPQETQYF. Here the CDR3 DNA reads TGCGCCAGCAGTGATCGGGACCCGCAAGAGACCCAGTACTTC.

The chain couples TRBV5-4 to TRBJ2-3, with D hard to call. From germline, CDR1 is SGHNT and CDR2 YYREEE (reference sequence). The CDR3 consists of 15 residues. V was shortened by 0 bases and J by 4 bases, with 12 bases between the two germline ends. The CDR3 region is CASSLGRPRADTQYF. In DNA, the CDR3 is TGTGCCAGCAGCTTGGGGCGACCCCGTGCAGATACGCAGTATTTT.

This clone turned up a few times. Different DNA sequences within this sample yield the same CDR3. V gene TRBV29-1 combines with J gene TRBJ1-1; D unclear. The germline V and J ends were trimmed by 6 bases and 2 bases, with 10 bases remaining between them. Germline CDR1 reads SQVTM; CDR2 reads ANQGSEA. CDR3 length: 12 residues. CDR3 amino acids: CSVRLLNTEAFF. The CDR3 DNA sequence: TGCAGCGTCCGACTTTTAAACACTGAAGCTTTCTTT.

The chain recombines TRBV9 with TRBJ1-5; D gene unclear. Trimming took 2 bases from V and 4 from J, leaving 13 bases between them. Germline CDR1 SGDLS, CDR2 YYNGEE. The CDR3 sequence is 15 residues long. The chain's CDR3 is CASSVGGMMNQPQHF. The CDR3 nucleotides are TGTGCCAGCAGCGTTGGAGGGATGATGAATCAGCCCCAGCATTTT.

This sequence joins TRBV4-1 and TRBJ2-4; a weak D match, TRBD2 (6 bases). Germline assignment: CDR1 MGHRA and CDR2 YSYEKL. Trimming removed 0 bases from V and 0 bases from J, with 12 bases in between. This CDR3 is built from 17 residues. The DNA of the CDR3 is TGCGCCAGCAGCCAAGAACAGCTAGCGCTAGCCAAAAACATTCAGTACTTC. Translation: CASSQEQLALAKNIQYF.

This chain connects TRBV6-1 to TRBJ2-4, with 8 positions matching TRBD1. The germline CDR1 and CDR2 sequences are MNHNS and SASEGT. The CDR3 has 13 amino acids. V was pared by 6 bases and J by 9 bases, with 7 bases of the junction left unmatched. The CDR3 spells CASRGQGEGIQYF. Here the CDR3 DNA reads TGTGCCAGCAGAGGACAGGGTGAGGGCATTCAGTACTTC.

The chain uses TRBV7-9 and TRBJ2-1, with 8 nucleotides matching TRBD1. V was pared by 4 bases and J by 0 bases, with 5 bases of the junction left unmatched. Germline assignment: CDR1 SEHNR and CDR2 FQNEAQ (reference sequence). The CDR3 loop spans 16 amino acids. CDR3 loop: CASSSYTGGSYNEQFF. In nucleotides, the CDR3 is TGTGCCAGCAGCTCCTATACAGGGGGCTCCTACAATGAGCAGTTCTTC.

The chain employs TRBV15 and TRBJ2-4; tentative D call: TRBD1 (6 bases). Looked up from germline, CDR1 is LNHNV and CDR2 is YYDKDF (reference sequence). V was pared by 0 bases and J by 7 bases, with 13 bases between. The CDR3 extends over 15 amino acids. The CDR3 loop reads CATSRDAATGNIQYF. The CDR3 coding sequence is TGTGCCACCAGCAGAGACGCGGCTACAGGGAACATTCAGTACTTC. The full variable domain, with the rest looked up from reference TRBV15 and TRBJ2-4, is DAMVIQNPRYQVTQFGKPVTLSCSQTLNHNVMYWYQQKSSQAPKLLFHYYDKDFNNEADTPDNFQSRRPNTSFCFLDIRSPGLGDTAMYLCATSRDAATGNIQYFGAGTRLSVL.

This clone was found once. The chain combines TRBV30 with TRBJ2-5, with D perhaps assigned TRBD1 or TRBD2 (6 bases each). CDR3 length: 14 residues. V shed 3 bases and J shed 5 bases, with 16 bases lying between them. Germline CDR1 reads GTSNPN; CDR2 reads SVGIG (reference sequence). CDR3 coding DNA: TGTGCCTGGAGACCCCCCGGGGGCGGTGAGACCCAGTACTTC. Amino acids: CAWRPPGGGETQYF.

The V gene is TRBV4-3, the J gene TRBJ1-1; D is undetermined. Germline-derived CDR1 and CDR2 are LGHNA and YSLEER. V was trimmed by 4 bases and J by 0 bases, leaving 6 bases between them. CDR3 size: 13 residues. The CDR3 DNA sequence: TGCGCCAGCAGCCGGGAGGTGAACACTGAAGCTTTCTTT. Protein sequence: CASSREVNTEAFF.

This clone was observed a single time. The chain combines TRBV7-8 with TRBJ2-7, with D unclear. V was clipped by 5 bases and J by 4 bases, with 9 bases between them. This CDR3 contains 12 residues. Germline V CDR1 and CDR2: SGHVS, FQNEAQ. CDR3 DNA sequence: TGTGCCAGCAGCGCTGGGCGGTACGAGCAGTACTTC. Translation: CASSAGRYEQYF.

CDR3 DNA sequence: TGTGCCAGCAGCCTCACGGGGTCCTCTGGAAACACCATATATTTT. Amino acid sequence: CASSLTGSSGNTIYF. The chain couples TRBV11-3 to TRBJ1-3; D not certain. Germline V gene lookup returns CDR1 SGHNT and CDR2 YENEEA. The length of the CDR3 is 15 residues. V lost 5 bases and J 0 bases, leaving 11 bases between the germline ends.

The chain employs TRBV27 and TRBJ2-2; no firm D call. This CDR3 is built from 14 residues. Germline CDR1 reads MNHEY; CDR2 reads SMNVEV (reference sequence). Trimming took off 5 bases at V and 4 bases at J, with 11 bases between the two ends. The CDR3 DNA reads TGTGCCAGCAGTCCCACCAGCCCCACCGGGGAGCTGTTTTTT. Translation: CASSPTSPTGELFF.

This sequence joins TRBV4-2 and TRBJ2-7, with 10 bases aligning to TRBD2. Germline lookup yields CDR1 LGHNA and CDR2 YNFKEQ. The CDR3 runs 16 residues. Unmatched junction bases numbered 7, after V lost 1 base and J lost 4 bases. The CDR3 is CASSQASSGGRYEQYF. CDR3 DNA sequence: TGTGCCAGCAGCCAAGCCTCTAGCGGGGGTAGATACGAGCAGTACTTC.